One T cell receptor (beta chain) is described in this entry. Antigen unknown. Building the TCR beta libraries relied on iRepertoire HTBI primers, and CDR3 regions underwent Arm-PCR. TCRdb re-called the multiplex PCR reads through MiXCR, storing one row per CDR3 protein. The data hold around 470,000 distinct CDR3 sequences, with 14% observed a single time. This record comes from a study of regulatory T cells in long-lasting Graves disease. Regarding the study as a whole: Persistent Graves' patients had lower TCR diversity than newly diagnosed ones. Owing to a sample size that was small, accuracy may have been reduced.

The time point was: newly diagnosed GD, antithyroid drugs for less than 3 months. Extracted RNA from PBMCs served as the source of the TCR library. The sample also formed part of further work on T cells in Graves' hyperthyroidism and ophthalmopathy. This second study notes: An initial round of RT-PCR targeting the TCR CDR3 relied on the HTBI primer set. Clonotypes that were expanded in thyroid above 0.001 mostly appeared in blood too.

This specimen consisted of peripheral blood mononuclear cells (PBMCs), obtained at new diagnosis, from a patient treated with antithyroid drugs. The sequence came from a woman in her 50s with Graves disease.

The CDR3 DNA sequence: TGTGCCAGTAGTGCGGACCCGAACACCGGGGAGCTGTTTTTT. It is translated as CASSADPNTGELFF. V is TRBV19 and J is TRBJ2-2; D not resolved. This CDR3 has 14 amino acids. V was trimmed by 5 bases and J by 0 bases, leaving 7 bases between them. Germline values: CDR1 LNHDA, CDR2 SQIVND (reference sequence).